The rows below give T cell receptor beta chains drawn from one sample of a study of cytomegalovirus exposure and HLA in healthy donors. Sequenced by immunoSEQ multiplex PCR; TCRdb stores in-frame clones only, minus some. The sample records more than 200,000 clones, 82% being singletons. The sample was PBMCs. The origin of the receptors is a man aged 35-49 years in good health and CMV-seropositive. CDR3s include the opening cysteine and the closing phenylalanine or tryptophan. A D gene is named only where the DNA matches it firmly. Clone size is not always given. Where it is, it says once, few, many or a class for expanded clones.

NA	TRBV30	NA	TRBJ1-2	14	CAWSEGTPNYGYTF	TGTGCCTGGAGCGAGGGGACTCCTAACTATGGCTACACCTTC
NA	TRBV4-1	NA	TRBJ1-2	13	CASSQDPGLGYTF	TGCGCCAGCAGCCAAGATCCCGGACTGGGCTACACCTTC
NA	TRBV7-9	NA	TRBJ2-1	14	CASSLGVVADGGFF	TGTGCCAGCAGCTTAGGTGTCGTAGCGGATGGTGGGTTCTTC
TRBD2	TRBV27	NA	TRBJ2-3	15	CASTRLAENTDTQYF	TGTGCCAGCACCAGACTAGCGGAAAACACAGATACGCAGTATTTT
TRBD2	TRBV7-8	NA	TRBJ2-3	18	CASSRLAGAAPSTDTQYF	TGTGCCAGCAGCCGACTAGCGGGAGCAGCTCCTAGCACAGATACGCAGTATTTT
TRBD2	TRBV5-1	NA	TRBJ2-1	16	CASSFPASGRTNEQFF	TGCGCCAGCAGCTTCCCCGCTAGCGGGAGGACAAATGAGCAGTTCTTC
NA	TRBV11-3	NA	TRBJ1-5	13	CASSSGGNQPQHF	TGTGCCAGCAGCTCGGGGGGCAATCAGCCCCAGCATTTT
NA	TRBV19	few	TRBJ2-2	14	CASSKGQNTGELFF	TGTGCCAGTAGTAAGGGACAGAACACCGGGGAGCTGTTTTTT
NA	TRBV4-1	NA	TRBJ2-5	13	CASSQDGEETQYF	TGCGCCAGCAGCCAAGATGGGGAGGAGACCCAGTACTTC
NA	TRBV2	few	TRBJ2-7	12	CASGFSSYEQYF	TGTGCCAGCGGTTTTAGCTCCTACGAGCAGTACTTC
TRBD1	TRBV4-1	few	TRBJ1-2	18	CASSQPLRRTGEGYGYTF	TGCGCCAGCAGCCAACCCCTCCGAAGAACAGGGGAAGGCTATGGCTACACCTTC
TRBD2	TRBV29-1	NA	TRBJ2-7	17	CSVGSGRAGGLTYEQYF	TGCAGCGTTGGGAGTGGGAGAGCGGGAGGGCTGACCTACGAGCAGTACTTC
TRBD2	TRBV7-2	NA	TRBJ2-3	16	CASSFSGRRGGDTQYF	TGTGCCAGCAGCTTTAGCGGGAGGCGAGGTGGGGATACGCAGTATTTT
TRBD1	TRBV18	NA	TRBJ1-1	15	CASSPLGQGATEAFF	TGTGCCAGCTCACCATTGGGACAGGGGGCGACTGAAGCTTTCTTT
TRBD1	TRBV9	NA	TRBJ1-1	16	CASSVGQGGSGTEAFF	TGTGCCAGCAGCGTGGGACAGGGGGGGAGTGGCACTGAAGCTTTCTTT
TRBD2	TRBV29-1	few	TRBJ2-1	17	CSVPGTSGIRSYNEQFF	TGCAGCGTCCCCGGGACTAGCGGGATTCGCTCCTACAATGAGCAGTTCTTC